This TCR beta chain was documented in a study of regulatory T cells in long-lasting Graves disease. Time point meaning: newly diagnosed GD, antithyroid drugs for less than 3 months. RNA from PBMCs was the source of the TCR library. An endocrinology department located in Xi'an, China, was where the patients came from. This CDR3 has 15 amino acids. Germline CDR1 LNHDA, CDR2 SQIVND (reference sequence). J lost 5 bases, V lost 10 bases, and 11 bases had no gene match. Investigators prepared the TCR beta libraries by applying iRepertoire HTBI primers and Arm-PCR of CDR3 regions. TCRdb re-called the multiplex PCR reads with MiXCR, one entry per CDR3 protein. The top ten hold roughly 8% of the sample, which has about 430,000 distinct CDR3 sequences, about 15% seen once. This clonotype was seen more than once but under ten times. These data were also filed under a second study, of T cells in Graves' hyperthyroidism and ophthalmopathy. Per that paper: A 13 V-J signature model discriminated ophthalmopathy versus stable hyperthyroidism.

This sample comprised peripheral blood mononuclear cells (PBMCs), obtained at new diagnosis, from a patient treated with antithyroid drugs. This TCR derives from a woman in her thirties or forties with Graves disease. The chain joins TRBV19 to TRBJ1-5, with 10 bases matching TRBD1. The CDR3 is CATGQGVNIYQPQHF. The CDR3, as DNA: TGTGCCACCGGACAGGGGGTAAACATATATCAGCCCCAGCATTTT.